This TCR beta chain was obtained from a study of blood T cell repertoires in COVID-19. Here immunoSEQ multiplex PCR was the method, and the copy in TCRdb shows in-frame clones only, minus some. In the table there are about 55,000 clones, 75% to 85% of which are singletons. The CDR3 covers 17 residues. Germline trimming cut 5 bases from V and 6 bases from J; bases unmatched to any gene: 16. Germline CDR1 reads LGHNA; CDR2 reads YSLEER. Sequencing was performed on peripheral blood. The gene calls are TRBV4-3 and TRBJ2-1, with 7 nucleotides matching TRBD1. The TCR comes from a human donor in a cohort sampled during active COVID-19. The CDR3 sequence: CASSRGLAGGNANEQFF. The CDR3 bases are TGCGCCAGCAGCAGGGGGCTGGCGGGCGGTAATGCCAATGAGCAGTTCTTC.